Each of the 12 T cell receptor beta chains below was sequenced from the same sample in a study of blood T cell repertoires in COVID-19. Method: immunoSEQ multiplex PCR; TCRdb's copy keeps in-frame clones and lacks some. The sample includes 150,000 or so clones, 78% of them seen just once. Sequencing input: peripheral blood. These TCRs come from an elderly man with acute or convalescent COVID-19.

This sequence joins TRBV25-1 and TRBJ1-5; TRBD1 aligns across 8 bases. CDR1 and CDR2 from the germline V gene are MGHDK and SYGVNS. V lost 4 bases to trimming and J lost 3 bases; unmatched junction nucleotides: 8. The CDR3 covers 16 residues. The CDR3 is CASSGGGTGLNQPQHF. CDR3 sequence (DNA): TGTGCCAGCAGTGGGGGGGGGACAGGACTCAATCAGCCCCAGCATTTT.

The chain uses TRBV5-1 and TRBJ2-7, with TRBD2 matching 11 bases. The germline gives CDR1 SGHRS, CDR2 YFSETQ. Trimming took 4 bases from V and 2 from J; bases not matched to a gene: 5. There are 15 residues in the CDR3. CDR3 DNA: TGCGCCAGCAGCCGAGGGACTAGCGGAACCTACGAGCAGTACGTC. This sequence encodes CASSRGTSGTYEQYV.

The CDR3 spells CASTVTSGGAWESGELFF. CDR3 nucleotides: TGTGCCAGTACGGTGACTAGCGGGGGGGCCTGGGAATCCGGGGAGCTGTTTTTT. V and J are TRBV19 and TRBJ2-2; TRBD2 agrees at 14 bases. Germline trimming cut 7 bases from V and 6 bases from J; bases unmatched to any gene: 13. The germline V gene has CDR1 LNHDA and CDR2 SQIVND (reference sequence). The length of the CDR3 is 18 residues.

This chain uses TRBV7-2 with TRBJ1-3; D is undetermined. Germline loops: CDR1 SGHTA, CDR2 FQGNSA. Trimming shortened V by 1 base and J by 2 bases, and 9 bases separated the two germline ends. The CDR3 length is 15 residues. The CDR3 bases are TGTGCCAGCAGCTTAGTGGCAGGCCCTGGAAACACCATATATTTT. It is translated as CASSLVAGPGNTIYF.

This rearrangement joins TRBV5-1 to TRBJ2-7; a weak D match, TRBD1 (6 bases). The CDR3 sequence is 13 residues long. Per germline, CDR1 SGHRS and CDR2 YFSETQ. V was cut by 4 bases and J by 3 bases, with 11 bases left in between. CDR3 loop: CASSKTGLYEQYF. As DNA, the CDR3 is TGCGCCAGCAGCAAGACAGGCCTCTACGAGCAGTACTTC.

The V and J genes are TRBV9 and TRBJ2-2, with TRBD1 identical over 7 bases. The germline CDR1 and CDR2 sequences are SGDLS and YYNGEE. With V trimmed by 3 bases and J by 4 bases, 6 bases remained unmatched. The CDR3 contains 15 residues. The CDR3 reads CASSGPGQITGELFF. Written as DNA, the CDR3 is TGTGCCAGCAGCGGACCGGGACAGATCACCGGGGAGCTGTTTTTT. Full variable domain (missing parts from reference TRBV9 and TRBJ2-2): DSGVTQTPKHLITATGQRVTLRCSPRSGDLSVYWYQQSLDQGLQFLIQYYNGEERAKGNILERFSAQQFPDLHSELNLSSLELGDSALYFCASSGPGQITGELFFGEGSRLTVL.

This sequence joins TRBV29-1 and TRBJ2-2, with 7 positions matching TRBD1. Germline V CDR1 and CDR2: SQVTM, ANQGSEA. The CDR3 spans 15 residues. V gave up 4 bases and J gave up 5 bases; unmatched junction bases: 10. CDR3 bases: TGCAGCGTTGCCCCCGGACAGGCGATTACCGGGGAGCTGTTTTTT. Encoded protein: CSVAPGQAITGELFF.

The gene calls are TRBV6-6 and TRBJ1-5, with 10 positions matching TRBD1. Trimming removed 5 bases from V and 6 bases from J; junction bases left unmatched: 4. The CDR3 covers 14 residues. The V gene's germline CDR1 is MNHNY and CDR2 SVGAGI (reference sequence). The CDR3 loop reads CASSRTGGTQPQHF. CDR3 nucleotides: TGTGCCAGCAGTAGGACAGGGGGAACTCAGCCCCAGCATTTT.

This clone has a single count. V usage is TRBV11-2 and J usage is TRBJ2-1, with 7 bases matching TRBD2. From germline, CDR1 is SGHAT and CDR2 FQNNGV. The CDR3 is 15 amino acids. Unmatched junction bases numbered 5, after V lost 2 bases and J lost 4 bases. CDR3 in amino acids: CASSLMPSGYNEQFF. As DNA, the CDR3 is TGTGCCAGCAGCTTAATGCCTAGCGGATACAATGAGCAGTTCTTC.

The chain combines TRBV29-1 with TRBJ2-5, with 10 positions matching TRBD2. The germline V gene has CDR1 SQVTM and CDR2 ANQGSEA. This CDR3 has 14 amino acids. V trimming: 0 bases; J trimming: 5 bases; junction bases outside the gene matches: 3. CDR3 bases: TGCAGCGTTGAAGAAAGCGGGGGGGGCGAGACCCAGTACTTC. This sequence encodes CSVEESGGGETQYF.

The genes are TRBV24-1 and TRBJ1-5; 11 bases map to TRBD1. V was pared by 7 bases and J by 4 bases, with 2 bases of the junction left unmatched. The V gene's germline CDR1 is KGHDR and CDR2 SFDVKD. The CDR3 spans 14 residues. CDR3 nucleotides: TGTGCCACCAGAGGGACAGGGGGGAATCAGCCCCAGCATTTT. Amino acid sequence: CATRGTGGNQPQHF.

This chain joins TRBV20-1 and TRBJ1-1, with D possibly matching TRBD1 (5 bases). The CDR3 has 11 residues. The germline V and J ends were trimmed by 2 bases and 11 bases, with 12 bases remaining between them. Germline CDR1 and CDR2: DFQATT and SNEGSKA (reference sequence). The CDR3 sequence is CSARRAPGAFF. DNA of the CDR3: TGCAGTGCTAGACGGGCCCCAGGGGCTTTCTTT.